The T cell receptor (beta chain) under discussion was sequenced for a study of T cells in lung cancer brain metastases. Points from the study as a whole: Compared with paired primaries, brain metastases showed fewer unique productive clones (around 1,400 versus 4,600). The analysis could not control for preoperative corticosteroids affecting T cell infiltration in brain metastases. Most clones were lesion-specific, with limited overlap between paired lesions (Morisita approximately 0.24).

A word on this clone: Its target is not known.

This CDR3 is 15 amino acids long. The V gene's germline CDR1 is KGHSH and CDR2 LQKENI. V gave up 5 bases and J gave up 0 bases, with 10 bases separating them. Genomic DNA input was 2.24 to 4.92 ug, equal within pairs. Clones were read by immunoSEQ multiplex PCR, and TCRdb kept only the in-frame ones, dropping some. The sample yields 3,000 to 4,000 clones, about nine tenths seen once. Sequencing was performed on tumor tissue from the primary lung tumor. This TCR derives from a man aged 65 to 79 with non-small cell lung cancer. V is TRBV18 and J is TRBJ2-2, with D possibly matching TRBD2 (5 bases). CDR3 sequence reads: CASSIGGSNTGELFF. The CDR3 DNA follows: TGTGCCAGCTCAATTGGAGGATCGAACACCGGGGAGCTGTTTTTT.